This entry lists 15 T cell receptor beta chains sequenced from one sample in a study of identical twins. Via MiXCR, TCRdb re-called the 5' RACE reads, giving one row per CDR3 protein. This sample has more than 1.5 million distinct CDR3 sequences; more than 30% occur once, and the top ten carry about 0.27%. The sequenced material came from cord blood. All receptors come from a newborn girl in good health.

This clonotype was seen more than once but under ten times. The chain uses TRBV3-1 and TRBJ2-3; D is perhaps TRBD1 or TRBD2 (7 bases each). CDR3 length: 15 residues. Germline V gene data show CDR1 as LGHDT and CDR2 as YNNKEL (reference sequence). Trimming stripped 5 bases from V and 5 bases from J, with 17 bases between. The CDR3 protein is CASSFQVRGGDTQYF. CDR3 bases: TGTGCCAGCAGCTTCCAGGTCAGGGGGGGAGATACGCAGTATTTT.

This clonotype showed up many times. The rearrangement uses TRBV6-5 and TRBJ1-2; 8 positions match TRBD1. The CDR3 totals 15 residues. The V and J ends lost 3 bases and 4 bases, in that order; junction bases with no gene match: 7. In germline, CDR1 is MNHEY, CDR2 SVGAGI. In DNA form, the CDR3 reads TGTGCCAGCAGTTATTCCTGGACAGGGAGCTATGGCTACACCTTC. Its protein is CASSYSWTGSYGYTF.

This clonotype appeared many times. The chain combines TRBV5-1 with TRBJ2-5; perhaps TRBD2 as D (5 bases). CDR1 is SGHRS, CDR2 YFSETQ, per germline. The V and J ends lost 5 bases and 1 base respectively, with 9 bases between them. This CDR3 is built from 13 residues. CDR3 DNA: TGCGCCAGCAGATGGACTGGCCAAGAGACCCAGTACTTC. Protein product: CASRWTGQETQYF.

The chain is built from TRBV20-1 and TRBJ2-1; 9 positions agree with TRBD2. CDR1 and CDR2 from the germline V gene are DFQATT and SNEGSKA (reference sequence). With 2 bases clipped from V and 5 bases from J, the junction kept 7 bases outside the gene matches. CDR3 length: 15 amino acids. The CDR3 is CSARSGTSLNNEQFF. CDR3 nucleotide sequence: TGCAGTGCTAGATCCGGGACTAGCCTAAACAATGAGCAGTTCTTC.

This chain's CDR3 is CSVEDRRGTYEQYF. In DNA form, the CDR3 reads TGCAGCGTTGAAGATCGCAGGGGTACCTACGAGCAGTACTTC. The chain uses TRBV29-1 and TRBJ2-7; possibly TRBD1 for D (6 bases). The CDR3 contains 14 residues. Per the germline V gene, CDR1 is SQVTM and CDR2 is ANQGSEA. Trimming stripped 0 bases from V and 2 bases from J, with 11 bases between.

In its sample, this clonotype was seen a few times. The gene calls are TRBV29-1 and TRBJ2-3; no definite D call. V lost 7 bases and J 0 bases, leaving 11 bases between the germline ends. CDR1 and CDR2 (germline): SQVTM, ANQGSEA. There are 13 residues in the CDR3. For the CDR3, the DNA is TGCAGCGCTCGAATTACTAGCACAGATACGCAGTATTTT. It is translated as CSARITSTDTQYF.

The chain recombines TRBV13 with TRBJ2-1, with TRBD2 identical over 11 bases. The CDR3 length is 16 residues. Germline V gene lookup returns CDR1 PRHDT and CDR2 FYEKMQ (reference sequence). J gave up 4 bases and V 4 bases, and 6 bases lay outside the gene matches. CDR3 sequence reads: CASSSQTSGKYNEQFF. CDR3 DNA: TGTGCCAGCAGCTCCCAGACTAGCGGGAAGTACAATGAGCAGTTCTTC.

Here the CDR3 DNA reads TGCAGTGCCAAGGGGGGGACAGCTGGGAACACTGAAGCTTTCTTT. Protein product: CSAKGGTAGNTEAFF. This chain connects TRBV20-1 to TRBJ1-1, with 7 nucleotides matching TRBD1. Trimming at V came to 6 bases and at J to 1 base, leaving 11 bases not matched to a gene. Germline-derived CDR1 and CDR2 are DFQATT and SNEGSKA (reference sequence). CDR3 length: 15 amino acids.

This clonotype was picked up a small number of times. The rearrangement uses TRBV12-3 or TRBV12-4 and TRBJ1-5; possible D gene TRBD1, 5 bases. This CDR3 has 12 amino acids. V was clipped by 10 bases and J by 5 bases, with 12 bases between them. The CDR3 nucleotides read TGTGCCATCGGGCAGGGTTATCAGCCCCAGCATTTT. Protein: CAIGQGYQPQHF.

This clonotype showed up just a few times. CDR3 sequence: CATSIQGLQETQYF. Here the CDR3 DNA reads TGTGCCACCTCGATACAGGGATTACAAGAGACCCAGTACTTC. The chain links TRBV2 to TRBJ2-5, with D perhaps TRBD1 (6 bases). Per germline, CDR1 SNHLY and CDR2 FYNNEI. Trimming took 10 bases from V and 2 from J, leaving 17 bases between them. The CDR3 extends over 14 amino acids.

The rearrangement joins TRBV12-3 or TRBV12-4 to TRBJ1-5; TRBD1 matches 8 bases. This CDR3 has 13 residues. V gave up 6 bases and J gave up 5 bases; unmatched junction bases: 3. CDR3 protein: CASRKTGDQPQHF. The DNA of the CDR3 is TGTGCCAGCAGAAAGACAGGGGATCAGCCCCAGCATTTT.

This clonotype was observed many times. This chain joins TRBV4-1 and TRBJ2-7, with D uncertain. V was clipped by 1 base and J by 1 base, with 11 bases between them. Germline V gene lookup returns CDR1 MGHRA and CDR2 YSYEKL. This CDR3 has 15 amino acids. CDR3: CASSQAETYSYEQYF. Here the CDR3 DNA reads TGCGCCAGCAGCCAAGCGGAGACTTATTCCTACGAGCAGTACTTC.

CDR3 DNA sequence: TGTGCCACCAGTGATTTCGACAGGGGAAAGGAGGGATACAATGAGCAGTTCTTC. Amino acid sequence: CATSDFDRGKEGYNEQFF. V and J are TRBV24-1 and TRBJ2-1; 8 bases are a match to TRBD1. Germline V CDR1 and CDR2: KGHDR, SFDVKD. The junction had 11 bases not matched to a gene; V was cut back by 1 base and J by 4 bases. The CDR3 runs 18 residues.

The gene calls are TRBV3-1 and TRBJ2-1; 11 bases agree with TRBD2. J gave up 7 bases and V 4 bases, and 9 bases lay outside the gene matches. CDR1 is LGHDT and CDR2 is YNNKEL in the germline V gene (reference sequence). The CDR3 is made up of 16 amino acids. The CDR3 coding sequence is TGTGCCAGCAGCCCCCCGGGACTAGCGGTAAAGAATGAGCAGTTCTTC. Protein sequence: CASSPPGLAVKNEQFF.

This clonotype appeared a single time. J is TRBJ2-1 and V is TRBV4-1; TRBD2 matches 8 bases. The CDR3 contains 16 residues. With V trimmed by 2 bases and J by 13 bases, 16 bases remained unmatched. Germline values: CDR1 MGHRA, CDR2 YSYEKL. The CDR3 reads CASSQFGLAGPETQFF. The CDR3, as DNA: TGCGCCAGCAGCCAATTCGGGCTAGCGGGCCCAGAGACCCAGTTCTTC.